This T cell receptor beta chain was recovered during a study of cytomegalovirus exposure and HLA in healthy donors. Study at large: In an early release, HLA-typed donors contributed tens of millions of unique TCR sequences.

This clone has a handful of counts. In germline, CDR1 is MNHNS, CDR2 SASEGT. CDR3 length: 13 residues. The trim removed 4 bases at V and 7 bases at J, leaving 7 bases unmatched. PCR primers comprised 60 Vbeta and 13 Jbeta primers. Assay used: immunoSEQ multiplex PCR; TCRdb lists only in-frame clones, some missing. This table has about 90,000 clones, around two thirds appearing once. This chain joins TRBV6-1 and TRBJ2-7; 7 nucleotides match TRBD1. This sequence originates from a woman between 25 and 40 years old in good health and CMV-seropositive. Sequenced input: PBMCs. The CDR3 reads CASSADRAREQYF. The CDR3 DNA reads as TGTGCCAGCAGTGCAGACAGGGCTCGGGAGCAGTACTTC.